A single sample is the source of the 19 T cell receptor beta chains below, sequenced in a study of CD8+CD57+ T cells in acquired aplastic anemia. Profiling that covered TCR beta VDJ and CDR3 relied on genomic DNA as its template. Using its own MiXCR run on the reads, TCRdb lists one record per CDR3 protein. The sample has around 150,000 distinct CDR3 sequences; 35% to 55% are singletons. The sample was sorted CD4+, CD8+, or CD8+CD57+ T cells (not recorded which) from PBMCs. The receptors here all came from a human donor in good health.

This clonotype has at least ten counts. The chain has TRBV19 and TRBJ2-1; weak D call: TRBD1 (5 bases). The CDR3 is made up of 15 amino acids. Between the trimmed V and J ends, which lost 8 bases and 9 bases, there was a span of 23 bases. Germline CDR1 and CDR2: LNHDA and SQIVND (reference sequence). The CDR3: CASGDFVAGLSEQFF. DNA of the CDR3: TGTGCCAGTGGAGATTTTGTGGCAGGGTTAAGTGAGCAGTTCTTC.

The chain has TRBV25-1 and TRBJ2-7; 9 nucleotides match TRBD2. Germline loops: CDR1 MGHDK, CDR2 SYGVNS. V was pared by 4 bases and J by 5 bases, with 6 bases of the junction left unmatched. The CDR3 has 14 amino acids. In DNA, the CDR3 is TGTGCCAGCAGTGCCGGACTAGCGCAACACGAGCAGTACTTC. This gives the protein CASSAGLAQHEQYF.

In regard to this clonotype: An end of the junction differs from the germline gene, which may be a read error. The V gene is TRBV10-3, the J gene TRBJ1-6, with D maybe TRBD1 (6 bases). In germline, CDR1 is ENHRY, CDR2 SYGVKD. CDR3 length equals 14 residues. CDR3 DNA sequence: TGTGCCAGCAGTTATTACAGGGATGATTCACCCCTCCACTTT. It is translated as CASSYYRDDSPLHF.

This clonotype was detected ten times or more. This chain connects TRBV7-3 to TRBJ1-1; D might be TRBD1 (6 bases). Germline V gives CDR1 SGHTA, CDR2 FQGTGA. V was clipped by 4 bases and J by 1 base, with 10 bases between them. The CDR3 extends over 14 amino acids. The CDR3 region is CASSSAGANTEAFF. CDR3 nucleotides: TGTGCCAGCAGCTCGGCAGGGGCGAACACTGAAGCTTTCTTT.

The CDR3 here is CASSFQGSGSYNSPLHF. CDR3 in DNA: TGTGCCAGCAGCTTCCAGGGATCTGGCTCCTATAATTCACCCCTCCACTTT. V gene TRBV5-4 combines with J gene TRBJ1-6; perhaps TRBD1 as D (5 bases). This CDR3 comprises 17 residues. Trimming shortened V by 2 bases and J by 0 bases, and 12 bases separated the two germline ends. Looked up from germline, CDR1 is SGHNT and CDR2 is YYREEE (reference sequence).

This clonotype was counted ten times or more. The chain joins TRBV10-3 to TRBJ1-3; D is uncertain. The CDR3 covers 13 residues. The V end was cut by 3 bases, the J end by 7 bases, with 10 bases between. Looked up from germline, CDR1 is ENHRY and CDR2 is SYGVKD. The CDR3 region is CAISDGLGNTIYF. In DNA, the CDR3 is TGTGCCATCAGTGATGGTTTGGGTAACACCATATATTTT.

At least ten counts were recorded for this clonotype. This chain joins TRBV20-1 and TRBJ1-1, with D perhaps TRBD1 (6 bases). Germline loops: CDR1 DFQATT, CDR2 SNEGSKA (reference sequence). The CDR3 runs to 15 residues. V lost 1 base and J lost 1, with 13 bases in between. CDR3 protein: CSARAGGQSNTEAFF. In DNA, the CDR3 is TGCAGTGCTAGAGCCGGAGGACAGTCGAACACTGAAGCTTTCTTT.

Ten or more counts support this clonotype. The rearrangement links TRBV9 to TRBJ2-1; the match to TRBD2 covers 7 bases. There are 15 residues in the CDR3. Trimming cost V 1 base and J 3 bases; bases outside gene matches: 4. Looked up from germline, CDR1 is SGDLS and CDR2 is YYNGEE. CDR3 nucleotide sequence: TGTGCCAGCAGCGTAAGGCTAGCGGACTACAATGAGCAGTTCTTC. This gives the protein CASSVRLADYNEQFF.

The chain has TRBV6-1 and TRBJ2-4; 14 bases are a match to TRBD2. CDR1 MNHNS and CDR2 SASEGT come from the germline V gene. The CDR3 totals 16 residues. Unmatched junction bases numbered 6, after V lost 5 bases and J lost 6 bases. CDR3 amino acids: CASSPPGTSGRNIQYF. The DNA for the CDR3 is TGTGCCAGCAGTCCGCCCGGGACTAGCGGGAGAAACATTCAGTACTTC.

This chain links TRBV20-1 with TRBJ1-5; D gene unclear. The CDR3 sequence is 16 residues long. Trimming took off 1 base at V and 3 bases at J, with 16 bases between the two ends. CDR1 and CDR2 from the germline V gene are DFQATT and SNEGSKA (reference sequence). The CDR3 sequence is CSARVSLGNSNQPQHF. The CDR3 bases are TGCAGTGCTAGAGTGTCGTTAGGGAACTCCAATCAGCCCCAGCATTTT.

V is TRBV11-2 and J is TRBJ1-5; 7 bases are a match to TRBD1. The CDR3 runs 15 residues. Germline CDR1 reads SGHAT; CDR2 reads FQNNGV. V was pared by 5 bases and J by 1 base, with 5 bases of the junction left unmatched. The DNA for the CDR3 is TGTGCCAGCAGCGAACAGGGGCGCAGCAATCAGCCCCAGCATTTT. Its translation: CASSEQGRSNQPQHF. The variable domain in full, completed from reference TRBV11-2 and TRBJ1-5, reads EAGVAQSPRYKIIEKRQSVAFWCNPISGHATLYWYQQILGQGPKLLIQFQNNGVVDDSQLPKDRFSAERLKGVDSTLKIQPAKLEDSAVYLCASSEQGRSNQPQHFGDGTRLSIL.

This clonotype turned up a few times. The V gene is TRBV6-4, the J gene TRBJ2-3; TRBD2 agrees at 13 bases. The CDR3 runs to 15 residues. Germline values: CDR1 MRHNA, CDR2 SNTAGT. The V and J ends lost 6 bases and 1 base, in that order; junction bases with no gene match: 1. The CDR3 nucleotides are TGTGCCAGCAGCGGACTAGCGGGGGGCACAGATACGCAGTATTTT. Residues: CASSGLAGGTDTQYF.

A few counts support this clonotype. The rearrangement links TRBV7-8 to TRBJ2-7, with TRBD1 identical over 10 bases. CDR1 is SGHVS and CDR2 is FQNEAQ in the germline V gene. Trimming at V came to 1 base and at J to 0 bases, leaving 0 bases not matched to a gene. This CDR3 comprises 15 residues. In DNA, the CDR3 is TGTGCCAGCAGCTTAGGGACAGGGGGCTCCTACGAGCAGTACTTC. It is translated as CASSLGTGGSYEQYF.

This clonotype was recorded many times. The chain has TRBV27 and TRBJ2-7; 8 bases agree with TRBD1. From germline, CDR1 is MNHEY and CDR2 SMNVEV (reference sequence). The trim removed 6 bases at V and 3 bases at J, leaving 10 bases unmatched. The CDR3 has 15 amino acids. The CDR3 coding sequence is TGTGCCAGCAGCCTCCGCGGACAGGGACACTACGAGCAGTACTTC. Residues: CASSLRGQGHYEQYF.

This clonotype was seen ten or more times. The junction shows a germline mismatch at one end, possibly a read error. The CDR3 bases are TGTGCCAGCAGTGAGGGGTATGAGGGGATCTATGGCTACACCTTC. Protein sequence: CASSEGYEGIYGYTF. The chain couples TRBV10-3 to TRBJ1-2, with D maybe TRBD1 (5 bases). Germline lookup yields CDR1 ENHRY and CDR2 SYGVKD. The CDR3 has 15 amino acids.

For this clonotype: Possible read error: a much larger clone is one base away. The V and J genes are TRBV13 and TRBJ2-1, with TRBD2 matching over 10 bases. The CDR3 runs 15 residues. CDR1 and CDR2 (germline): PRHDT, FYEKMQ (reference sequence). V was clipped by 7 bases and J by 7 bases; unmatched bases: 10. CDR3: CASIPGLAVTNEQFF. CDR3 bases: TGTGCCAGCATCCCCGGACTAGCGGTGACGAATGAGCAGTTCTTC.

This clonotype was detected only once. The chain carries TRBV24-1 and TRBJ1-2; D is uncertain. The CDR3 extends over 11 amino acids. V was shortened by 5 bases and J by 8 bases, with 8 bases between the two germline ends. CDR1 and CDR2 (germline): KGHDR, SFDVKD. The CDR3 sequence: CATSGPDGYTF. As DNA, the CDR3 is TGTGCCACCAGTGGCCCGGACGGCTACACCTTC.

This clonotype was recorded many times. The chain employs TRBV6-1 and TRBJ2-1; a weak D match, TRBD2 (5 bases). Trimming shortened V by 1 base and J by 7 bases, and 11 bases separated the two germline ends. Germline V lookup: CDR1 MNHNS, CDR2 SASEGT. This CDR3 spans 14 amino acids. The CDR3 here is CASSEDPRGNEQFF. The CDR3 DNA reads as TGTGCCAGCAGTGAAGATCCTAGAGGGAATGAGCAGTTCTTC.

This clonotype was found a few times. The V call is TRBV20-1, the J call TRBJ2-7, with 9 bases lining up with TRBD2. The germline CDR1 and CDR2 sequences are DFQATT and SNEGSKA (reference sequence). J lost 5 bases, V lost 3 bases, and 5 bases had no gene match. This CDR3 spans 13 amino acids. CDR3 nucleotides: TGCAGTGCTAGGAATCTAGCGGGGAACGAGCAGTACTTC. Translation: CSARNLAGNEQYF.